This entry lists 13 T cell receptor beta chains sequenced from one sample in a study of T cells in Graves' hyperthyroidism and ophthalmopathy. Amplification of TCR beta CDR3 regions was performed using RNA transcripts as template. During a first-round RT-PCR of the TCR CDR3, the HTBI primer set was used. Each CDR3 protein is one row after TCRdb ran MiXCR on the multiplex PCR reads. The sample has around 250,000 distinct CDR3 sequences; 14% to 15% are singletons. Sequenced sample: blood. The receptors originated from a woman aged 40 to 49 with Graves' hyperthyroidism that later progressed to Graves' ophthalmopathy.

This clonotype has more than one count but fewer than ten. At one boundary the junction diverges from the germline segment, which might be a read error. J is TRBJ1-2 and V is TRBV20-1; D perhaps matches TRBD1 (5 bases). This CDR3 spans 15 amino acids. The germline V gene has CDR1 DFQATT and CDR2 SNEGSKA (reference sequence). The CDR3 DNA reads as TGCAGTGCTAGAGATCCCAGTGGGGGGAACTATGGCTACACCTTT. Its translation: CSARDPSGGNYGYTF.

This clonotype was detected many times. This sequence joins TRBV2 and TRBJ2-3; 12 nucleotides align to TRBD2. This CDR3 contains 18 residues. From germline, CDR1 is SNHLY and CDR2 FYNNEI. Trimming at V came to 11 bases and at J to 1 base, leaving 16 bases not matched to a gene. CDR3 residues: CAGPPPLAGGPGTDTQYF. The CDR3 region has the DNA TGTGCCGGCCCCCCACCGCTAGCGGGAGGGCCGGGCACAGATACGCAGTATTTT.

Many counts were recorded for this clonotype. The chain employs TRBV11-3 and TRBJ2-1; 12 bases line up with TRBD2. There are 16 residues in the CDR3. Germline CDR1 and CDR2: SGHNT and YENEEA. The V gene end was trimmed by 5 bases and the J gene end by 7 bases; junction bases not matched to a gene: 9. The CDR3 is CASSLDLAGGRNEQFF. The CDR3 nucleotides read TGTGCCAGCAGCCTCGATCTAGCGGGAGGGAGAAATGAGCAGTTCTTC.

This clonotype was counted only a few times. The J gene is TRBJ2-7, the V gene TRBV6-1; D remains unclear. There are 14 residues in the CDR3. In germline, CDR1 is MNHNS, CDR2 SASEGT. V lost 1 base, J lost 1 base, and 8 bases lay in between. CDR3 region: CASSEVGQSYEQYF. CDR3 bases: TGTGCCAGCAGTGAAGTCGGGCAGTCCTACGAGCAGTACTTC.

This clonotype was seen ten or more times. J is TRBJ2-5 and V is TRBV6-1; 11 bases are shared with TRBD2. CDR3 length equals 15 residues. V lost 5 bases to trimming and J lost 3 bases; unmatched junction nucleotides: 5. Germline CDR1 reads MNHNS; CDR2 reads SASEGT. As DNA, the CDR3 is TGTGCCAGCAGTCCACTAGCGGGAGCGGAAGAGACCCAGTACTTC. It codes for CASSPLAGAEETQYF.

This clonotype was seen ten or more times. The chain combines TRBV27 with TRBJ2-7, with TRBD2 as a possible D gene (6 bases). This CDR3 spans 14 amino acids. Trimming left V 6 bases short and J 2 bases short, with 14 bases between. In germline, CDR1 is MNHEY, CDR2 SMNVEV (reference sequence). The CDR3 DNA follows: TGTGCCAGCAGCCCCCTTAGGGAGGCCTACGAGCAGTACTTC. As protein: CASSPLREAYEQYF.

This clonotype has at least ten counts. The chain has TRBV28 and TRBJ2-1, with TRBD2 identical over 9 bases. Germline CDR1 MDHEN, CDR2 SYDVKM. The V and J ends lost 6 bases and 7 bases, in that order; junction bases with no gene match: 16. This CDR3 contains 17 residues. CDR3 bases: TGTGCCAGCAGCCCCACGTTAGCGGGAGTTCTGGGGAATGAGCAGTTCTTC. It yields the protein CASSPTLAGVLGNEQFF.

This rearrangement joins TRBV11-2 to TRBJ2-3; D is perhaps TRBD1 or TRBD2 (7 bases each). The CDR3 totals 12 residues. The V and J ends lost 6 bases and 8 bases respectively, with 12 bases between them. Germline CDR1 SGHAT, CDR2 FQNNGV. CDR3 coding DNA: TGTGCCAGCAGTCCCAGGGGGGGTACGCAGTATTTT. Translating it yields CASSPRGGTQYF.

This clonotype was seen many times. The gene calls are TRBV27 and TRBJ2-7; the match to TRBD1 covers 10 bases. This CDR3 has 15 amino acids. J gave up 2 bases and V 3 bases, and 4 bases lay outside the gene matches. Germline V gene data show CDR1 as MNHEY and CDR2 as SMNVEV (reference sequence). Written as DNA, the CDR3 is TGTGCCAGCAGTTTGACAGGGGGCCCTGCCTACGAGCAGTACTTC. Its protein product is CASSLTGGPAYEQYF.

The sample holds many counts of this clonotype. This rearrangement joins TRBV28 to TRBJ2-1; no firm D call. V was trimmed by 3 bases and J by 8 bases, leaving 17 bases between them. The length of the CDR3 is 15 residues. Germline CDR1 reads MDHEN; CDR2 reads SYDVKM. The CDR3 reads CASSFNPTPSDEQFF. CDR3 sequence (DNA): TGTGCCAGCAGTTTTAACCCTACCCCCAGCGATGAGCAGTTCTTC.

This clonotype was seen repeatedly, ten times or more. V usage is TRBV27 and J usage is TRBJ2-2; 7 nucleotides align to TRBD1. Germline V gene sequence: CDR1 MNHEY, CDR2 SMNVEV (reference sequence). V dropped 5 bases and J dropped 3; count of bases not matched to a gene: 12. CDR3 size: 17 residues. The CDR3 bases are TGTGCCAGCAGTCCGTCCGTAGACAGGGCGGACACCGGGGAGCTGTTTTTT. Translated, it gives CASSPSVDRADTGELFF.

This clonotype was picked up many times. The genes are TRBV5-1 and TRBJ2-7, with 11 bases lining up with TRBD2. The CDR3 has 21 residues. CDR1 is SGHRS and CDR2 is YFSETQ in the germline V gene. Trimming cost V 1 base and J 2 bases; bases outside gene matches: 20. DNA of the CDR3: TGCGCCAGCAGCTTGTGGAGGTCGACGTATCGACTAGCGGGAACAACCTACGAGCAGTACTTC. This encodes CASSLWRSTYRLAGTTYEQYF.

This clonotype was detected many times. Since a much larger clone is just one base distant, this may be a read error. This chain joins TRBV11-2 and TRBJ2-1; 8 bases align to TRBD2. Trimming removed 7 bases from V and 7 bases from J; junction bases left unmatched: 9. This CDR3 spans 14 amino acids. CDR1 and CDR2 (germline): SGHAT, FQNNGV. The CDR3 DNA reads TGTGCCAGCACCCCGAACAAGCGGGAGAATGAGCAGTTCTTC. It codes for CASTPNKRENEQFF. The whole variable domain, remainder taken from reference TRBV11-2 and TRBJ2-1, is EAGVAQSPRYKIIEKRQSVAFWCNPISGHATLYWYQQILGQGPKLLIQFQNNGVVDDSQLPKDRFSAERLKGVDSTLKIQPAKLEDSAVYLCASTPNKRENEQFFGPGTRLTVL.